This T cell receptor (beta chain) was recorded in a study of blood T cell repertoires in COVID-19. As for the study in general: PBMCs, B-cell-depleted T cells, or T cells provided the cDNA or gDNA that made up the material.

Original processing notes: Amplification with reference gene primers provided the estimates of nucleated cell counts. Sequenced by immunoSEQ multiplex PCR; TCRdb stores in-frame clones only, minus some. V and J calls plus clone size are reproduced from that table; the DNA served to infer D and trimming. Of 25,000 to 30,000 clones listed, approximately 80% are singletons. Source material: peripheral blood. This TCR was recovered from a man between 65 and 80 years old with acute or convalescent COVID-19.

In DNA form, the CDR3 reads TGCGCCAGCAGCGTCGACAACTACGAGCAGTACTTC. The encoded protein is CASSVDNYEQYF. The chain combines TRBV5-1 with TRBJ2-7; D is unclear. The CDR3 sequence is 12 residues long. Trimming removed 4 bases from V and 3 bases from J, with 8 bases in between. In germline, CDR1 is SGHRS, CDR2 YFSETQ.